A single sample is the source of the 31 T cell receptor beta chains below, sequenced in a study of shared clonotypes between healthy human individuals. The naive CD8 population came from CD45RO-negative cells selected for CCR7, without terminally differentiated effector memory CD45RA+ cells. Libraries were prepared by immunoSEQ multiplex PCR; TCRdb keeps only in-frame clonotypes and omits some of them. The data contain 550,000 to 750,000 clones, roughly 96% of them singletons. The source material was naive CD8+ T cells sorted from blood. The receptors were gathered from a woman between 25 and 40 years old in good health.

The chain recombines TRBV7-8 with TRBJ1-1; D uncertain. There are 13 residues in the CDR3. The ends were cut back, 2 bases at V and 8 bases at J, with 12 bases in the middle. Germline V gene data show CDR1 as SGHVS and CDR2 as FQNEAQ. CDR3 DNA: TGTGCCAGCAGCTTAAGTGCAGAGCGGGAAGCTTTCTTT. It specifies CASSLSAEREAFF.

The J gene is TRBJ2-7, the V gene TRBV27; TRBD2 matches 8 bases. Germline lookup yields CDR1 MNHEY and CDR2 SMNVEV (reference sequence). This CDR3 contains 14 residues. Trimming took 6 bases from V and 5 from J; bases not matched to a gene: 9. The CDR3, as DNA: TGTGCCAGCAGCATCGCCGGGAGGGTCGACGAGCAGTACTTC. Amino acids: CASSIAGRVDEQYF.

The chain couples TRBV19 to TRBJ1-1; 7 bases are shared with TRBD1. This CDR3 spans 16 amino acids. The V gene end was trimmed by 5 bases and the J gene end by 2 bases; junction bases not matched to a gene: 11. The germline CDR1 and CDR2 sequences are LNHDA and SQIVND (reference sequence). In nucleotides, the CDR3 is TGTGCCAGTAGTGCCCCCCCGGGACAGAAAAACACTGAAGCTTTCTTT. As protein: CASSAPPGQKNTEAFF. The whole variable domain, filled in from reference TRBV19 and TRBJ1-1, reads DGGITQSPKYLFRKEGQNVTLSCEQNLNHDAMYWYRQDPGQGLRLIYYSQIVNDFQKGDIAEGYSVSREKKESFPLTVTSAQKNPTAFYLCASSAPPGQKNTEAFFGQGTRLTVV.

A few counts support this clone. The J gene is TRBJ1-4, the V gene TRBV25-1; 7 bases agree with TRBD1. Trimming cost V 1 base and J 8 bases; bases outside gene matches: 7. CDR1 is MGHDK, CDR2 SYGVNS, per germline. This CDR3 is built from 15 residues. The CDR3 sequence: CASSEFGRGGEKLFF. DNA of the CDR3: TGTGCCAGCAGTGAATTCGGCAGGGGGGGGGAAAAACTGTTTTTT. Combining the CDR3 with reference TRBV25-1 and TRBJ1-4 gives the whole variable domain EADIYQTPRYLVIGTGKKITLECSQTMGHDKMYWYQQDPGMELHLIHYSYGVNSTEKGDLSSESTVSRIRTEHFPLTLESARPSHTSQYLCASSEFGRGGEKLFFGSGTQLSVL.

The chain links TRBV7-9 to TRBJ2-7; D possibly corresponds to TRBD1 (5 bases). The CDR3 length is 14 residues. Germline lookup yields CDR1 SEHNR and CDR2 FQNEAQ (reference sequence). V was pared by 4 bases and J by 7 bases, with 17 bases between. This CDR3 is CASSWGGTGIEQYF. The CDR3 coding sequence is TGTGCCAGCAGCTGGGGCGGTACAGGCATTGAGCAGTACTTC. The whole variable domain, remainder taken from reference TRBV7-9 and TRBJ2-7, is DTGVSQNPRHKITKRGQNVTFRCDPISEHNRLYWYRQTLGQGPEFLTYFQNEAQLEKSRLLSDRFSAERPKGSFSTLEIQRTEQGDSAMYLCASSWGGTGIEQYFGPGTRLTVT.

J is TRBJ2-1 and V is TRBV28, with 9 bases matching TRBD2. There are 16 residues in the CDR3. J gave up 7 bases and V 3 bases, and 10 bases lay outside the gene matches. From germline, CDR1 is MDHEN and CDR2 SYDVKM. For the CDR3, the DNA is TGTGCCAGCAGTTTCCCGGCGGGAGGGCCGAGTAATGAGCAGTTCTTC. Translated: CASSFPAGGPSNEQFF. Using reference TRBV28 and TRBJ2-1 for the parts outside the CDR3, the full variable domain is DVKVTQSSRYLVKRTGEKVFLECVQDMDHENMFWYRQDPGLGLRLIYFSYDVKMKEKGDIPEGYSVSREKKERFSLILESASTNQTSMYLCASSFPAGGPSNEQFFGPGTRLTVL.

The J gene is TRBJ2-5, the V gene TRBV13, with D perhaps TRBD1 (6 bases). Germline V gene lookup returns CDR1 PRHDT and CDR2 FYEKMQ (reference sequence). V lost 2 bases and J lost 5, with 15 bases in between. CDR3 length: 15 residues. DNA of the CDR3: TGTGCCAGCAGCTTATCACGGGCTAGGGGGGAGACCCAGTACTTC. Residues: CASSLSRARGETQYF.

The rearrangement links TRBV27 to TRBJ2-3, with 7 bases matching TRBD1. CDR3 length equals 13 residues. Germline V gene lookup returns CDR1 MNHEY and CDR2 SMNVEV (reference sequence). With V trimmed by 4 bases and J by 5 bases, 3 bases remained unmatched. The DNA of the CDR3 is TGTGCCAGCAGTTGGACAGGAGGAGATACGCAGTATTTT. Protein sequence: CASSWTGGDTQYF.

This chain connects TRBV2 to TRBJ1-2; D might be TRBD1 (6 bases). From germline, CDR1 is SNHLY and CDR2 FYNNEI. The CDR3 is made up of 14 amino acids. Trimming removed 5 bases from V and 2 bases from J, with 12 bases in between. The CDR3 spells CASSTGQTNYGYTF. The CDR3 DNA sequence: TGTGCCAGCAGTACTGGACAGACCAACTATGGCTACACCTTC. The variable domain in full, with the rest retrieved from reference TRBV2 and TRBJ1-2, is EPEVTQTPSHQVTQMGQEVILRCVPISNHLYFYWYRQILGQKVEFLVSFYNNEISEKSEIFDDQFSVERPDGSNFTLKIRSTKLEDSAMYFCASSTGQTNYGYTFGSGTRLTVV.

The V call is TRBV19, the J call TRBJ1-6; TRBD1 agrees at 10 bases. The CDR3 is 14 residues long. CDR1 LNHDA and CDR2 SQIVND come from the germline V gene (reference sequence). V was pared by 5 bases and J by 10 bases, with 5 bases of the junction left unmatched. CDR3 DNA sequence: TGTGCCAGTAGTGTCCGGGACAGGGGATCACCCCTCCACTTT. As protein: CASSVRDRGSPLHF.

This clone has a single count. The V and J genes are TRBV19 and TRBJ1-5; the match to TRBD1 covers 9 bases. Looked up from germline, CDR1 is LNHDA and CDR2 is SQIVND (reference sequence). V lost 3 bases to trimming and J lost 1 base; unmatched junction nucleotides: 10. The CDR3 runs 18 residues. CDR3 coding DNA: TGTGCCAGTAGTATTCCGGGGACAGGGTGGGAGAGCAATCAGCCCCAGCATTTT. It translates to CASSIPGTGWESNQPQHF.

The CDR3, as DNA: TGTGCCAGCAGTGATGATGAGGTATCTGGGGCCAACGTCCTGACTTTC. Residues: CASSDDEVSGANVLTF. The chain employs TRBV25-1 and TRBJ2-6, with no clear D. V was trimmed by 3 bases and J by 1 base, leaving 10 bases between them. The germline V gene has CDR1 MGHDK and CDR2 SYGVNS. The CDR3 contains 16 residues.

The rearrangement uses TRBV5-4 and TRBJ2-5, with D perhaps matching TRBD1 (5 bases). Germline V gives CDR1 SGHNT, CDR2 YYREEE (reference sequence). V was clipped by 3 bases and J by 2 bases, with 11 bases between them. This CDR3 spans 14 amino acids. CDR3 region: CASSSRQKQETQYF. The CDR3, as DNA: TGTGCCAGCAGCTCTCGACAGAAACAAGAGACCCAGTACTTC.

The chain couples TRBV5-1 to TRBJ2-1, with 12 bases identical to TRBD2. In germline, CDR1 is SGHRS, CDR2 YFSETQ. V dropped 0 bases and J dropped 0; count of bases not matched to a gene: 10. The CDR3 totals 20 residues. CDR3 nucleotides: TGCGCCAGCAGCTTGGCCAGGCTAGCGGGAGGGACGAGCTCCTACAATGAGCAGTTCTTC. Amino acid sequence: CASSLARLAGGTSSYNEQFF.

The J gene is TRBJ2-1, the V gene TRBV6-1; D unresolved. This CDR3 is 13 amino acids long. V was cut by 3 bases and J by 8 bases, with 11 bases left in between. Per germline, CDR1 MNHNS and CDR2 SASEGT. The CDR3 sequence: CASSDSDIDEQFF. Written as DNA, the CDR3 is TGTGCCAGCAGTGATTCAGACATTGATGAGCAGTTCTTC.

This clone has just one count. The genes are TRBV25-1 and TRBJ2-5; 12 nucleotides agree with TRBD2. With V trimmed by 5 bases and J by 3 bases, 7 bases remained unmatched. The CDR3 totals 16 residues. Germline V gene data show CDR1 as MGHDK and CDR2 as SYGVNS. The CDR3 loop is CASSSWTSGVEETQYF. The CDR3 DNA is TGTGCCAGCAGTTCGTGGACTAGCGGGGTCGAAGAGACCCAGTACTTC.

The J gene is TRBJ2-7, the V gene TRBV27; D is ambiguous. Germline V gives CDR1 MNHEY, CDR2 SMNVEV (reference sequence). The CDR3 length is 14 residues. V lost 3 bases, J lost 3 bases, and 12 bases lay in between. The CDR3, as DNA: TGTGCCAGCAGTTTGGGATACGGAAACTACGAGCAGTACTTC. Its protein is CASSLGYGNYEQYF.

As concerns this clone: A read error may account for a junction end that differs from germline. The chain uses TRBV5-1 and TRBJ1-1; possibly TRBD1 for D (5 bases). The V gene's germline CDR1 is SGHRS and CDR2 YFSETQ. This CDR3 region has 15 residues. This chain's CDR3 is CASSLGTDMNTEAFF. The CDR3 region has the DNA TGCGCCAGCAGTTTGGGGACGGACATGAACACTGAAGCTTTCTTT.

This clone appeared a single time. The V gene is TRBV10-1, the J gene TRBJ1-1, with 11 bases that match TRBD1. CDR1 and CDR2 (germline): WNHNN, SYGVQD (reference sequence). The CDR3 has 14 residues. After removal of 7 bases from V and 4 bases from J, the junction contained 5 bases not matched to a gene. CDR3 sequence: CASKPGQGGTEAFF. CDR3 DNA: TGCGCCAGCAAACCGGGACAGGGGGGCACTGAAGCTTTCTTT.

The rearrangement links TRBV11-3 to TRBJ2-5; D call uncertain. The J call may be faulty, since TRBJ2-7 better matches the DNA end. From germline, CDR1 is SGHNT and CDR2 YENEEA. The CDR3 runs 13 residues. The CDR3 DNA sequence: TGTGCCAGCAGCTTAGTCCCGGGCCACGAGCAGTACTTC. Amino acid sequence: CASSLVPGHEQYF.

The V call is TRBV29-1, the J call TRBJ2-1; D is unresolved. Germline CDR1 SQVTM, CDR2 ANQGSEA. This CDR3 has 15 residues. Trimming pared 1 base from V and 2 bases from J, leaving 12 bases between. Here the CDR3 reads CSVEADDWAYNEQFF. The CDR3 DNA is TGCAGCGTTGAAGCGGACGATTGGGCCTACAATGAGCAGTTCTTC.

The chain links TRBV6-5 to TRBJ1-5; no firm D call. V was clipped by 2 bases and J by 0 bases, with 5 bases between them. The CDR3 has 14 amino acids. The germline CDR1 and CDR2 sequences are MNHEY and SVGAGI. The CDR3 nucleotides read TGTGCCAGCAGTTACGGAGATAGCAATCAGCCCCAGCATTTT. Protein product: CASSYGDSNQPQHF.

The chain links TRBV2 to TRBJ1-1, with D perhaps matching TRBD1 (5 bases). The CDR3 contains 14 residues. In germline, CDR1 is SNHLY, CDR2 FYNNEI. Trimming left V 5 bases short and J 8 bases short, with 18 bases between. The CDR3 coding sequence is TGTGCCAGCAGTCCCAGAGGTCTGGACAACGAAGCTTTCTTT. It encodes CASSPRGLDNEAFF.

V gene TRBV7-2 combines with J gene TRBJ2-1; 10 bases align to TRBD2. Germline V gene lookup returns CDR1 SGHTA and CDR2 FQGNSA. V lost 5 bases and J lost 7; bases outside the gene matches: 8. CDR3 length equals 15 residues. As DNA, the CDR3 is TGTGCCAGCAGCGCCCTAGCGGGAGAGTGGAATGAGCAGTTCTTC. It translates to CASSALAGEWNEQFF.

V and J are TRBV6-5 and TRBJ2-1, with 11 bases aligning to TRBD2. Germline values: CDR1 MNHEY, CDR2 SVGAGI. Losses at the gene ends were 8 bases for V and 5 bases for J; bases not matched to a gene: 2. The CDR3 spans 13 residues. In DNA form, the CDR3 reads TGTGCCAGCCGACTAGCGGGGAACAATGAGCAGTTCTTC. Its translation: CASRLAGNNEQFF.

V and J are TRBV5-4 and TRBJ2-7, with 9 bases lining up with TRBD1. The CDR3 has 14 residues. Trimming at V came to 4 bases and at J to 5 bases, leaving 7 bases not matched to a gene. Germline V CDR1 and CDR2: SGHNT, YYREEE (reference sequence). The CDR3 here is CASSPRWTGDEQYF. The CDR3 DNA sequence: TGTGCCAGCAGCCCGAGGTGGACAGGGGACGAGCAGTACTTC. The complete variable domain, with remaining parts taken from reference TRBV5-4 and TRBJ2-7, reads ETGVTQSPTHLIKTRGQQVTLRCSSQSGHNTVSWYQQALGQGPQFIFQYYREEENGRGNFPPRFSGLQFPNYSSELNVNALELDDSALYLCASSPRWTGDEQYFGPGTRLTVT.

The chain recombines TRBV9 with TRBJ1-1; a weak D match, TRBD1 (5 bases). This CDR3 has 15 amino acids. CDR1 is SGDLS and CDR2 is YYNGEE in the germline V gene. Trimming stripped 0 bases from V and 4 bases from J, with 13 bases between. CDR3 loop: CASSVAALGTTEAFF. The CDR3 DNA is TGTGCCAGCAGCGTAGCCGCGTTAGGGACCACTGAAGCTTTCTTT.

The chain recombines TRBV6-5 with TRBJ1-1; tentatively, D is TRBD1 (5 bases). The CDR3 spans 14 residues. V was clipped by 7 bases and J by 7 bases, with 19 bases between them. CDR1 and CDR2 (germline): MNHEY, SVGAGI. CDR3 nucleotide sequence: TGTGCCAGCAAAATTACAGGTTCAGGTGGTGAAGCTTTCTTT. It codes for CASKITGSGGEAFF.

J is TRBJ1-4 and V is TRBV19, with D unclear. V lost 7 bases and J lost 4, with 25 bases in between. CDR1 is LNHDA and CDR2 is SQIVND in the germline V gene (reference sequence). The CDR3 is 18 amino acids. The CDR3 is CASTPWGGINPLNEKLFF. CDR3 coding DNA: TGTGCCAGTACCCCCTGGGGAGGGATTAACCCCCTTAATGAAAAACTGTTTTTT.

The chain has TRBV25-1 and TRBJ1-5, with D uncertain. The CDR3 length is 14 residues. V lost 10 bases, J lost 0 bases, and 13 bases lay in between. Looked up from germline, CDR1 is MGHDK and CDR2 is SYGVNS. This CDR3 is CATSSQDSNQPQHF. The CDR3 nucleotides are TGTGCCACCTCATCTCAGGATAGCAATCAGCCCCAGCATTTT.

As for this clone: Other DNA sequences in this sample translate to the same CDR3. The J gene is TRBJ1-5, the V gene TRBV4-1; 11 bases are a match to TRBD1. The germline CDR1 and CDR2 sequences are MGHRA and YSYEKL. V was clipped by 0 bases and J by 5 bases; unmatched bases: 3. CDR3 size: 16 residues. The CDR3 sequence: CASSQDRGQGDQPQHF. The CDR3 bases are TGCGCCAGCAGCCAAGATCGGGGACAGGGGGATCAGCCCCAGCATTTT.